The subject of this entry is one TCR beta chain. This entry is derived from a study of radiation and T cells in renal cell carcinoma. Time point meaning: blood 4 weeks post-SBRT, at nephrectomy. Treatment indicated: 15 Gy SBRT to primary tumor, nephrectomy 4 weeks later. Nephrectomy followed 15 Gy stereotactic body radiation by 4 weeks. The V end lost 6 bases, the J end lost 3 bases, and 14 bases lay between the germline ends. CDR3 size: 14 residues. Germline loops: CDR1 LGHNT, CDR2 FRNRAP. Assay used: immunoSEQ multiplex PCR; TCRdb lists only in-frame clones, some missing. The data show 150,000 to 200,000 clones, approximately 90% seen once.

The chain recombines TRBV12-5 with TRBJ2-5; D remains ambiguous. The material sequenced was blood, taken from a patient whose treatment included radiotherapy and nephrectomy. This TCR was sampled from a woman aged 45 to 65 with renal cell carcinoma. The CDR3 nucleotides are TGTGCTAGTGGAGCCCTCGGACGCGAAGAGACCCAGTACTTC. Amino acids: CASGALGREETQYF.